This T cell receptor (beta chain) was identified during a study of OX40 agonist ivuxolimab in advanced cancers. Some clones are missing from TCRdb's copy, which holds only in-frame ones; the method was immunoSEQ multiplex PCR. The sample includes about 38,000 clones, about 80% of them seen just once. Germline V gene lookup returns CDR1 LNHNV and CDR2 YYDKDF (reference sequence). CDR3 size: 13 residues. V was trimmed by 4 bases and J by 2 bases, leaving 8 bases between them. This clone showed up just once. The TCR was taken from an adult with an advanced solid tumor such as melanoma, head and neck, liver or kidney cancer. The specimen comprised CD4+ or CD8+ T cells sorted from blood, sampled in a trial of the OX40 agonist ivuxolimab. This chain links TRBV15 with TRBJ2-5; D is unresolved. CDR3 bases: TGTGCCACCAGCAAACAGCTTCAAGAGACCCAGTACTTC. It codes for CATSKQLQETQYF.